The clone carrying this TCR beta chain was picked up a small number of times. Its specificity is unknown. Presence of unique molecular identifiers characterized the TCR beta cDNA libraries. TCRdb re-called the PCR reads with MiXCR, one entry per CDR3 protein. Of roughly 580,000 distinct CDR3 sequences listed, roughly two fifths are singletons. This CDR3 is built from 16 residues. The germline V gene has CDR1 MNHNY and CDR2 SVGAGI (reference sequence). With V trimmed by 6 bases and J by 0 bases, 6 bases remained unmatched. This sample is drawn from a study of post-analysis software for immune sequencing data. Study-wide context: Clinical courses comprised relapsing-remitting, secondary progressive and progressive-relapsing multiple sclerosis. Study-wide points: Patients showed TRBV5-6, TRBV5-1 and TRBV20-1 among four to six TRBV segments more frequent than in controls.

The sequence was collected from a girl aged 10 to 17 with multiple sclerosis. Sequencing input: blood. The chain has TRBV6-6 and TRBJ1-5; TRBD1 matches at 9 bases. The CDR3 loop reads CASRAQGAYSNQPQHF. CDR3 nucleotides: TGTGCCAGCAGAGCACAGGGGGCTTATAGCAATCAGCCCCAGCATTTT.